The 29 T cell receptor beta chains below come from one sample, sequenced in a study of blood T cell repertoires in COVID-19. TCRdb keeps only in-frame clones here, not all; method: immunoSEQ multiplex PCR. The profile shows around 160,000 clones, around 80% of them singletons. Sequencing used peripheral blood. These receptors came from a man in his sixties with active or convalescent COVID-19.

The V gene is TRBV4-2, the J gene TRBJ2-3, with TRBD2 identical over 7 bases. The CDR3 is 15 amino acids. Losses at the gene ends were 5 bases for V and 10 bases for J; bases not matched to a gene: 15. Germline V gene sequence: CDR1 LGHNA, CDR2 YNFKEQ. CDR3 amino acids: CASSVAIGGSFAQYF. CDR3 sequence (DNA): TGTGCCAGCAGCGTTGCTATCGGCGGGAGTTTTGCGCAGTATTTT.

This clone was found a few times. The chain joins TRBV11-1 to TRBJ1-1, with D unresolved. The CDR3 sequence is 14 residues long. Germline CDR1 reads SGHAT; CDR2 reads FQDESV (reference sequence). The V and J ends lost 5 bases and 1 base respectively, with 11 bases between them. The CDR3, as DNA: TGTGCCAGCAGCCGCCTTGGCCAGAACACTGAAGCTTTCTTT. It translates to CASSRLGQNTEAFF.

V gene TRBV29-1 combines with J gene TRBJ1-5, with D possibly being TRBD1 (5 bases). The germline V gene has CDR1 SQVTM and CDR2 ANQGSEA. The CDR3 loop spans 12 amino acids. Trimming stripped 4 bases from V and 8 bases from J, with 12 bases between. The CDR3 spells CSVGGGEKPQHF. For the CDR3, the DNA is TGCAGCGTTGGCGGGGGGGAGAAGCCCCAGCATTTT.

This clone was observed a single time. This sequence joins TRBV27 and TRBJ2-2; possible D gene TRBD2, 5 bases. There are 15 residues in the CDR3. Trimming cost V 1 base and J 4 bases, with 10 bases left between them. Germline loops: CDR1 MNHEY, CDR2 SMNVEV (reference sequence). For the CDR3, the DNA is TGTGCCAGCAGTTTATTCGAGGGTGGCACCGGGGAGCTGTTTTTT. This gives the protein CASSLFEGGTGELFF.

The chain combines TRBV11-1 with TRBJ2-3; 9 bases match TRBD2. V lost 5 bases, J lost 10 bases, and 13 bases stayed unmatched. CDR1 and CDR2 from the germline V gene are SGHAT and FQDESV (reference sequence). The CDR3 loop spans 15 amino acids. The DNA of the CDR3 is TGTGCCAGCAGCACCGTGACTAGCGGAAACTCGGCGCAGTATTTT. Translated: CASSTVTSGNSAQYF.

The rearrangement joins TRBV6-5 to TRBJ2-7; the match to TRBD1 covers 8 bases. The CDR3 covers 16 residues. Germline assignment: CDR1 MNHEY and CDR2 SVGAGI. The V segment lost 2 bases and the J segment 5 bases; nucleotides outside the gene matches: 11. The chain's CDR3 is CASSYHTGGDKNEQYF. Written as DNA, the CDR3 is TGTGCCAGCAGTTACCATACAGGGGGTGATAAGAACGAGCAGTACTTC.

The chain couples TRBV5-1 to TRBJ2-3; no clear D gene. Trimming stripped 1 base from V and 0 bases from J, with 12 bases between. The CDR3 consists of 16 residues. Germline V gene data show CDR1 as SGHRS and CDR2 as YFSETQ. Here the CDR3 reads CASSLYGGASTDTQYF. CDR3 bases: TGCGCCAGCAGCTTGTATGGCGGTGCTAGCACAGATACGCAGTATTTT.

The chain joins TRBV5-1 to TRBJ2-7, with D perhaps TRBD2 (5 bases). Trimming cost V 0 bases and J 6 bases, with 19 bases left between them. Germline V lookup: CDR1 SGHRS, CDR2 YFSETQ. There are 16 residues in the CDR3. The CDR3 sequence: CASSLATGSGQSEQYF. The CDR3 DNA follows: TGCGCCAGCAGCTTGGCGACGGGGTCTGGCCAGAGCGAGCAGTACTTC.

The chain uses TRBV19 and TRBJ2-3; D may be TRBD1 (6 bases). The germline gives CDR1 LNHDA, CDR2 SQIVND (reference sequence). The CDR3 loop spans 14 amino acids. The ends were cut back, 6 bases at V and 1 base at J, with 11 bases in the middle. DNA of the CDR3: TGTGCCAGTAGGTGGACAGACCGCACAGATACGCAGTATTTT. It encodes CASRWTDRTDTQYF.

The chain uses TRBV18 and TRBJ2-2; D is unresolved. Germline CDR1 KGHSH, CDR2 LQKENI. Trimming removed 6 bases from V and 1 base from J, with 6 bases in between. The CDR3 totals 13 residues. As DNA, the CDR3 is TGTGCCAGCTCCACGGGGAACACCGGGGAGCTGTTTTTT. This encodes CASSTGNTGELFF. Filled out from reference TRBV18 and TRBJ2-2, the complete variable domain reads NAGVMQNPRHLVRRRGQEARLRCSPMKGHSHVYWYRQLPEEGLKFMVYLQKENIIDESGMPKERFSAEFPKEGPSILRIQQVVRGDSAAYFCASSTGNTGELFFGEGSRLTVL.

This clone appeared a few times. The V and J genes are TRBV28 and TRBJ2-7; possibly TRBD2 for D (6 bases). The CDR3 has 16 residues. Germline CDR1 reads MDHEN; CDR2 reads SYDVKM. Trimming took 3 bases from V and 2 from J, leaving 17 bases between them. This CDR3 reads CASSFSLREPTYEQYF. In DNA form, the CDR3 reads TGTGCCAGCAGTTTTTCTTTGCGGGAACCCACCTACGAGCAGTACTTC.

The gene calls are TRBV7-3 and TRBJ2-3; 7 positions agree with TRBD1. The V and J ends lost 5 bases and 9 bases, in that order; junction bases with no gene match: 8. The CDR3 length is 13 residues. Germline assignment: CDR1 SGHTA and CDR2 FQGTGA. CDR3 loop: CASSQDRDGTQYF. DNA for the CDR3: TGTGCCAGCAGCCAAGACAGGGATGGAACGCAGTATTTT.

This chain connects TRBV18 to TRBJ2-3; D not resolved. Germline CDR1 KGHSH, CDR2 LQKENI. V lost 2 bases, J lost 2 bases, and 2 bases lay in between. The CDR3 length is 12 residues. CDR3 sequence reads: CASSPYTDTQYF. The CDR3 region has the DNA TGTGCCAGCTCACCATACACAGATACGCAGTATTTT.

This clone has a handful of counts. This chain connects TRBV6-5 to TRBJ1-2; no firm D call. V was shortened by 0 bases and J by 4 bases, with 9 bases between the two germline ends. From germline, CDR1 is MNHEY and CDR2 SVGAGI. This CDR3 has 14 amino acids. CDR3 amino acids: CASSYSRGSYGYTF. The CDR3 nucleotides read TGTGCCAGCAGTTACTCACGGGGTAGCTATGGCTACACCTTC.

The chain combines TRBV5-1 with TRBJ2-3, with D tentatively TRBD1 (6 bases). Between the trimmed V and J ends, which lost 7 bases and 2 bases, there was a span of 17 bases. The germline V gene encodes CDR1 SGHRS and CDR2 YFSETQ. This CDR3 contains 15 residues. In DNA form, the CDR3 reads TGCGCCAGCGGGGTAGACAGGACCCTCACAGATACGCAGTATTTT. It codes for CASGVDRTLTDTQYF. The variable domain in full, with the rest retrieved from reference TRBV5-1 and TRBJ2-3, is KAGVTQTPRYLIKTRGQQVTLSCSPISGHRSVSWYQQTPGQGLQFLFEYFSETQRNKGNFPGRFSGRQFSNSRSEMNVSTLELGDSALYLCASGVDRTLTDTQYFGPGTRLTVL.

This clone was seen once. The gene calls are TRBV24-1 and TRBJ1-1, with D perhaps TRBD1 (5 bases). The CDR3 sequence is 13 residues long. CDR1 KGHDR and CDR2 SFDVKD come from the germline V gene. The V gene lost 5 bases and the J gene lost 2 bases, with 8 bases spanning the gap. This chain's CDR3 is CATSAQGNTEAFF. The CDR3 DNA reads TGTGCCACCAGTGCGCAGGGTAACACTGAAGCTTTCTTT.

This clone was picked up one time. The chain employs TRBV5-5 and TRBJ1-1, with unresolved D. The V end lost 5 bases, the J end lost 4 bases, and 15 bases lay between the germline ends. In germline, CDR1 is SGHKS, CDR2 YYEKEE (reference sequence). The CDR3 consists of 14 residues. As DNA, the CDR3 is TGTGCCAGCAGACGGGTGGTAAGTGGCACTGAAGCTTTCTTT. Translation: CASRRVVSGTEAFF.

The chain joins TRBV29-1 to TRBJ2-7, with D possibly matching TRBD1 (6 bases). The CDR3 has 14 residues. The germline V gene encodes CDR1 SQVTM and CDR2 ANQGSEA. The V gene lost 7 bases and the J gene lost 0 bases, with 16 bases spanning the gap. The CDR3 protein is CSATPGASSYEQYF. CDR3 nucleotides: TGCAGCGCAACACCAGGGGCGAGCTCCTACGAGCAGTACTTC.

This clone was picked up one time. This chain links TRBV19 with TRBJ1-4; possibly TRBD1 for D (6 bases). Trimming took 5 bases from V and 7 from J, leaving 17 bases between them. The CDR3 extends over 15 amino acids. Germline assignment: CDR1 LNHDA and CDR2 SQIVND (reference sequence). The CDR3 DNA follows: TGTGCCAGTAGTCCACAGGGTGAACTTGCTGAAAAACTGTTTTTT. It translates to CASSPQGELAEKLFF.

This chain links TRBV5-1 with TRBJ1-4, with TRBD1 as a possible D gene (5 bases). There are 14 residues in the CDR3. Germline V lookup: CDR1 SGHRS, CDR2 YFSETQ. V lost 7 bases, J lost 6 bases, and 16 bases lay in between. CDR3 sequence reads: CASRSGESDEKLFF. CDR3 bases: TGCGCCAGCCGTTCGGGGGAATCAGATGAAAAACTGTTTTTT.

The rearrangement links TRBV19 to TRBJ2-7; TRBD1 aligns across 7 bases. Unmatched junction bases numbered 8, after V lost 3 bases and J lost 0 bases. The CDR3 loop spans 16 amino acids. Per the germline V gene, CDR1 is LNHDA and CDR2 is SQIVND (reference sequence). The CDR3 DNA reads TGTGCCAGTAGTATCACCTACAGGGGAAACTCCTACGAGCAGTACTTC. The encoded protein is CASSITYRGNSYEQYF.

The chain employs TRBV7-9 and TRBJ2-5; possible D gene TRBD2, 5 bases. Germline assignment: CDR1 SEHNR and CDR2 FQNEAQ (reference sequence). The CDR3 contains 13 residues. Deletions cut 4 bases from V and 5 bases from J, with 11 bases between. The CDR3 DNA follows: TGTGCCAGCAGCTCCAGGCAGCGGGAGACCCAGTACTTC. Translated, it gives CASSSRQRETQYF. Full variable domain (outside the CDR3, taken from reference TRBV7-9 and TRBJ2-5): DTGVSQNPRHKITKRGQNVTFRCDPISEHNRLYWYRQTLGQGPEFLTYFQNEAQLEKSRLLSDRFSAERPKGSFSTLEIQRTEQGDSAMYLCASSSRQRETQYFGPGTRLLVL.

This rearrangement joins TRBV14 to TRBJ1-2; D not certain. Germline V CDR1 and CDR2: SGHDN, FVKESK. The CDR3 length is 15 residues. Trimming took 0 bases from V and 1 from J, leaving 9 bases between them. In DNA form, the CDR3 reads TGTGCCAGCAGCCAAGATTTCGGGAGTAACTATGGCTACACCTTC. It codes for CASSQDFGSNYGYTF.

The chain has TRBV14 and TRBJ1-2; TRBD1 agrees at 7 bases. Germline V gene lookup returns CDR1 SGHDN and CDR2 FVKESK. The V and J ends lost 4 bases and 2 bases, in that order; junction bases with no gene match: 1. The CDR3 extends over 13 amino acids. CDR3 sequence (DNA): TGTGCCAGCAGCCGGGACAGCAACTATGGCTACACCTTC. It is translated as CASSRDSNYGYTF.

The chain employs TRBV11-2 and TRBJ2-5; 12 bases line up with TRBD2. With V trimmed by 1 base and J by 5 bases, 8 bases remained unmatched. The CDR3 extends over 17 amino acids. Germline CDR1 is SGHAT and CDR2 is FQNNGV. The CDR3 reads CASSLGTSGRSGETQYF. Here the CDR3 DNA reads TGTGCCAGCAGCTTAGGTACTAGCGGGAGGAGCGGCGAGACCCAGTACTTC.

CDR3 amino acids: CASSTTTTGELFF. The CDR3 bases are TGTGCCAGCAGTACCACTACCACCGGGGAGCTGTTTTTT. J is TRBJ2-2 and V is TRBV12-3 or TRBV12-4, with D uncertain. The CDR3 runs 13 residues. V lost 5 bases, J lost 4 bases, and 8 bases lay in between.

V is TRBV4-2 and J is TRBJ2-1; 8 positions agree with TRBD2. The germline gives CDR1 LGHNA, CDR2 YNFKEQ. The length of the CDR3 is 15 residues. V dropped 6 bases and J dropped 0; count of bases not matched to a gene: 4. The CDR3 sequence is CASRNGGASYNEQFF. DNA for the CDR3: TGTGCCAGCAGGAACGGGGGGGCCTCCTACAATGAGCAGTTCTTC.

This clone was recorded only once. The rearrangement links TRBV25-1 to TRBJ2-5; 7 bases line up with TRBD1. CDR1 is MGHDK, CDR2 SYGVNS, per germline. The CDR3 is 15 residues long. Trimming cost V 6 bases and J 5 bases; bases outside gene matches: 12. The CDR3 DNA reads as TGTGCCAGCAGAGGGTTACAGGGGTGGGTGGAGACCCAGTACTTC. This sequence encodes CASRGLQGWVETQYF.

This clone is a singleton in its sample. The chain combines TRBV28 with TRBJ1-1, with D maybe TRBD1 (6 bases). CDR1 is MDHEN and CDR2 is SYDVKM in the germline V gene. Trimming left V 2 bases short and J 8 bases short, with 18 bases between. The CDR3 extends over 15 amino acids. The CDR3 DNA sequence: TGTGCCAGCAGTTTACCCGACAGGTCTATGGCCGAAGCTTTCTTT. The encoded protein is CASSLPDRSMAEAFF.